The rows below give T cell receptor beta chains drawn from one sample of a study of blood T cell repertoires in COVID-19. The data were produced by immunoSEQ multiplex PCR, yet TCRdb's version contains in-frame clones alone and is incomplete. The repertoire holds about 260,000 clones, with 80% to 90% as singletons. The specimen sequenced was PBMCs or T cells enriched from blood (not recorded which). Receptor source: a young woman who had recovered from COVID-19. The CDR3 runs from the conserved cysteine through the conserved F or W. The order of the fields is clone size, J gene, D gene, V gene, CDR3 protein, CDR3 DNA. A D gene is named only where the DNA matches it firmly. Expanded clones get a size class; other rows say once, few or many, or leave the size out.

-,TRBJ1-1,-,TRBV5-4,CASSWGGTMNTEAFF,TGTGCCAGCAGCTGGGGTGGGACAATGAACACTGAAGCTTTCTTT
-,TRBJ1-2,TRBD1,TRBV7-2,CASSRGQGNGYTF,TGTGCCAGCAGCCGGGGACAGGGAAACGGCTACACCTTC
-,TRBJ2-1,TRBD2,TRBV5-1,CASSSTSGGAHEQFF,TGCGCCAGCAGCTCCACTAGCGGGGGGGCCCATGAGCAGTTCTTC
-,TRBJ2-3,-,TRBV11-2,CASSFYRPSTDTQYF,TGTGCCAGCAGCTTTTACAGGCCGAGCACAGATACGCAGTATTTT
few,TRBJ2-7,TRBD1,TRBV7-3,CASSSRDRDEQYF,TGTGCCAGCAGCTCCCGGGACAGGGACGAGCAGTACTTC
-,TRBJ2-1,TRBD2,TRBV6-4,CASSDSGGGLSNEQFF,TGTGCCAGCAGTGACTCGGGCGGGGGGCTAAGCAATGAGCAGTTCTTC
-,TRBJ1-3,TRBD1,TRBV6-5,CASTPGQGGNTIYF,TGTGCCAGCACCCCGGGACAGGGAGGAAACACCATATATTTT
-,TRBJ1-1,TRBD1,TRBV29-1,CSVRTGNGNTEAFF,TGCAGCGTTCGGACAGGGAATGGGAACACTGAAGCTTTCTTT
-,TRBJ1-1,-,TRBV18,CASSPQFGIGSSDTEAFF,TGTGCCAGCTCACCACAGTTCGGGATTGGTTCTTCGGACACTGAAGCTTTCTTT
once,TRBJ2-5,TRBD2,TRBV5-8,CASSLIAGGETQYF,TGTGCCAGCAGTCTGATAGCGGGAGGGGAGACCCAGTACTTC
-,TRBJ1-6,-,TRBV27,CASSPAQVPNSPLHF,TGTGCCAGCAGTCCAGCACAGGTCCCAAATTCACCCCTCCACTTT
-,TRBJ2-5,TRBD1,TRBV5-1,CASSLGQGIETQYF,TGCGCCAGCTCATTGGGACAGGGGATAGAGACCCAGTACTTC
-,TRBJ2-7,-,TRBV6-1,CASSEVGRGPSYEQYF,TGTGCCAGCAGTGAAGTCGGCAGGGGACCTTCCTACGAGCAGTACTTC
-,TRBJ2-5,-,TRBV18,CASSPLDRQETQYF,TGTGCCAGCTCACCCTTGGACAGACAAGAGACCCAGTACTTC
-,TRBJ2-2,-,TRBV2,CASSVFGLGELFF,TGTGCCAGCAGTGTTTTCGGGTTGGGGGAGCTGTTTTTT
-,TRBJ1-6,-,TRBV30,CAWSLGSGSPLHF,TGTGCCTGGAGTCTGGGGAGTGGTTCACCCCTCCACTTT
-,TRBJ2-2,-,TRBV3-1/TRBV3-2,CASSPPYGGGELFF,TGTGCCAGCAGCCCACCGTATGGAGGCGGGGAGCTGTTTTTT
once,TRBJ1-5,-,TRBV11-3,CASSLKKGTAGYRNQPQHF,TGTGCCAGCAGCTTGAAAAAGGGTACCGCGGGTTATCGCAATCAGCCCCAGCATTTT
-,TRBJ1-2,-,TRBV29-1,CSVDRGMDYGYTF,TGCAGCGTTGATAGGGGTATGGACTATGGCTACACCTTC
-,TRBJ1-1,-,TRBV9,CASSPHLDRRLGAFF,TGTGCCAGCAGCCCCCATCTCGACAGGCGGCTTGGAGCTTTCTTT
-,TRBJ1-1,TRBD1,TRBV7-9,CASSLDRGMSTEAFF,TGTGCCAGCAGCTTAGACAGGGGAATGTCCACTGAAGCTTTCTTT
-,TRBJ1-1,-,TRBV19,CASTEGAVNTEAFF,TGTGCCAGTACAGAGGGAGCAGTGAACACTGAAGCTTTCTTT
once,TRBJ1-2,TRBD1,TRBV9,CASSAIGTGEGYTF,TGTGCCAGCAGCGCCATCGGGACAGGGGAAGGCTACACCTTC
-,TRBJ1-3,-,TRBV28,CASSRLGGSGNTIYF,TGTGCCAGCAGTCGACTCGGAGGCTCTGGAAACACCATATATTTT
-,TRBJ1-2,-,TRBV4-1,CASSQGESGYGYTF,TGCGCCAGCAGCCAAGGGGAGAGTGGCTATGGCTACACCTTC
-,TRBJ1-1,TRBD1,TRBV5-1,CASSLVSAGGLGNTEAFF,TGCGCCAGCAGCTTGGTGTCGGCAGGGGGCCTGGGGAACACTGAAGCTTTCTTT
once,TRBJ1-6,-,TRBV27,CASSLGSGVNSPLHF,TGTGCCAGCAGTTTAGGATCGGGGGTGAATTCACCCCTCCACTTT
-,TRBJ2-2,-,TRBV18,CASSMNDKVGGELFF,TGTGCCAGCTCGATGAACGACAAAGTTGGCGGGGAGCTGTTTTTT
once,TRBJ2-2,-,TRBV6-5,CASLKYTGELFF,TGTGCCAGCCTTAAATATACCGGGGAGCTGTTTTTT
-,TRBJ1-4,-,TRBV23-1,CASATGATNEKLFF,TGCGCCAGCGCAACGGGAGCAACTAATGAAAAACTGTTTTTT
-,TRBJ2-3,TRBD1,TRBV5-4,CASSHPGTGGTDTQYF,TGTGCCAGCAGCCACCCCGGGACAGGGGGCACAGATACGCAGTATTTT
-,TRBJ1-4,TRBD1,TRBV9,CASSVEGRGLVDEKLFF,TGTGCCAGCAGCGTAGAAGGCAGGGGGCTTGTAGATGAAAAACTGTTTTTT
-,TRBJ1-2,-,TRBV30,CAWSEGGAGDMGYTF,TGTGCCTGGAGTGAAGGGGGGGCAGGGGACATGGGCTACACCTTC
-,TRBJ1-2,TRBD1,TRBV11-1,CASSISGTDLYGYTF,TGTGCCAGCAGCATTTCCGGGACAGATCTCTATGGCTACACCTTC
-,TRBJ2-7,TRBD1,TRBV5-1,CASSATGTGTYEQYF,TGCGCCAGCAGCGCTACCGGGACAGGCACCTACGAGCAGTACTTC
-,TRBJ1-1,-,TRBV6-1,CASSELGRGRTNTEAFF,TGTGCCAGCAGTGAACTGGGTAGGGGGAGAACGAACACTGAAGCTTTCTTT
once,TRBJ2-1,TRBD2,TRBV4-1,CASSQDLTSGGSYNEQFF,TGCGCCAGCAGCCAAGATTTAACTAGCGGGGGATCCTACAATGAGCAGTTCTTC
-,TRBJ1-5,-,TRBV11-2,CASSLGLSNQPQHF,TGTGCCAGCAGCTTAGGACTCAGCAATCAGCCCCAGCATTTT
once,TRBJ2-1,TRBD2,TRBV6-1,CASSEAAGEIYNEQFF,TGTGCCAGCAGTGAAGCGGCGGGGGAGATATACAATGAGCAGTTCTTC